The 13 T cell receptor beta chains below come from one sample, sequenced in a study of T cell responses to AZD1222 COVID-19 vaccine. TCRdb's copy holds only in-frame clones and misses some; the assay was immunoSEQ multiplex PCR. Of around 130,000 clones listed, 93% were seen once; the top ten hold 0.91%. Material: peripheral blood, obtained on day 0 of AZD1222 vaccination. These receptors were collected from an adult in good health.

This rearrangement joins TRBV3-1 (or the pseudogene TRBV3-2) to TRBJ1-2; D is uncertain. Trimming removed 3 bases at V and 8 bases at J, with 7 bases between. The CDR3 runs to 11 residues. CDR1 is LGHDT, CDR2 YNNKEL, per germline (reference sequence). As DNA, the CDR3 is TGTGCCAGCAGCCACTTGACGGGCTACACCTTC. The encoded protein is CASSHLTGYTF.

The chain employs TRBV2 and TRBJ2-6; a weak D match, TRBD1 (6 bases). V lost 5 bases, J lost 0 bases, and 17 bases lay in between. The germline V gene has CDR1 SNHLY and CDR2 FYNNEI. The length of the CDR3 is 18 residues. This CDR3 reads CASSPLRQAFSGANVLTF. The CDR3 nucleotides are TGTGCCAGCAGTCCCCTGCGACAGGCATTCTCTGGGGCCAACGTCCTGACTTTC.

The rearrangement uses TRBV6-1 and TRBJ1-2, with D possibly being TRBD1 (5 bases). The CDR3 is 13 residues long. V was cut by 2 bases and J by 8 bases, with 12 bases left in between. Germline assignment: CDR1 MNHNS and CDR2 SASEGT. CDR3 region: CASSEQGSGGYTF. The CDR3 coding sequence is TGTGCCAGCAGTGAACAGGGATCGGGAGGCTACACCTTC.

This chain links TRBV19 with TRBJ1-5, with D perhaps matching TRBD1 (5 bases). Trimming took 2 bases from V and 6 from J, leaving 17 bases between them. The CDR3 loop spans 16 amino acids. Germline values: CDR1 LNHDA, CDR2 SQIVND (reference sequence). The CDR3 is CASSISWGGVGQPQHF. The CDR3 DNA sequence: TGTGCCAGTAGTATATCCTGGGGAGGGGTGGGTCAGCCCCAGCATTTT.

The chain joins TRBV5-5 to TRBJ2-5; no clear D. Germline-derived CDR1 and CDR2 are SGHKS and YYEKEE (reference sequence). The V gene lost 0 bases and the J gene lost 4 bases, with 10 bases spanning the gap. The CDR3 is made up of 14 amino acids. CDR3 DNA sequence: TGTGCCAGCAGCTTGGATGGTGCAAGAGAGACCCAGTACTTC. This gives the protein CASSLDGARETQYF.

The chain recombines TRBV29-1 with TRBJ1-4; 9 nucleotides line up with TRBD1. CDR3 length: 15 amino acids. V shed 3 bases, J shed 7 bases, and the junction held 9 bases outside the gene matches. Per the germline V gene, CDR1 is SQVTM and CDR2 is ANQGSEA. The CDR3 loop reads CSVDSAGTGTEKLFF. The CDR3 DNA reads as TGCAGCGTTGATTCCGCCGGGACAGGGACTGAAAAACTGTTTTTT.

This sequence joins TRBV5-6 and TRBJ1-2; 7 bases are a match to TRBD1. CDR1 and CDR2 from the germline V gene are SGHDT and YYEEEE. Trimming at V came to 4 bases and at J to 5 bases, leaving 17 bases not matched to a gene. The CDR3 loop spans 17 amino acids. The CDR3 DNA reads as TGTGCCAGCAGCGCAATACAGGGGTCGTTCGTCACATATGGCTACACCTTC. It yields the protein CASSAIQGSFVTYGYTF.

This sequence joins TRBV4-2 and TRBJ1-2, with 9 nucleotides matching TRBD1. Germline V CDR1 and CDR2: LGHNA, YNFKEQ. The V segment lost 1 base and the J segment 7 bases; nucleotides outside the gene matches: 13. The CDR3 spans 17 residues. CDR3 loop: CASSQVSPGQGTRGYTF. In nucleotides, the CDR3 is TGTGCCAGCAGCCAAGTTTCCCCGGGACAGGGTACGCGTGGCTACACCTTC.

This chain connects TRBV25-1 to TRBJ1-1; D remains ambiguous. The CDR3 extends over 13 amino acids. The V gene's germline CDR1 is MGHDK and CDR2 SYGVNS. The germline V and J ends were trimmed by 3 bases and 0 bases, with 5 bases remaining between them. The CDR3 region has the DNA TGTGCCAGCAGTGATTACCTGAACACTGAAGCTTTCTTT. This encodes CASSDYLNTEAFF.

The genes are TRBV5-1 and TRBJ2-1; a weak D match, TRBD2 (6 bases). V lost 2 bases to trimming and J lost 0 bases, with 12 bases between them. There are 16 residues in the CDR3. Germline V gene lookup returns CDR1 SGHRS and CDR2 YFSETQ. CDR3 protein: CASSFSSGSSYNEQFF. The CDR3 coding sequence is TGCGCCAGCAGCTTTAGTAGCGGTAGCTCCTACAATGAGCAGTTCTTC. The complete variable domain, with remaining parts taken from reference TRBV5-1 and TRBJ2-1, reads KAGVTQTPRYLIKTRGQQVTLSCSPISGHRSVSWYQQTPGQGLQFLFEYFSETQRNKGNFPGRFSGRQFSNSRSEMNVSTLELGDSALYLCASSFSSGSSYNEQFFGPGTRLTVL.

The chain recombines TRBV10-2 with TRBJ2-7; TRBD1 matches 7 bases. The CDR3 runs 14 residues. Germline CDR1 is WSHSY and CDR2 is SAAADI. J lost 7 bases, V lost 3 bases, and 9 bases had no gene match. The DNA for the CDR3 is TGCGCCAGCAGTGACGGCCAGGGGGTAGTGGAGCAGTACTTC. Translating gives CASSDGQGVVEQYF.

The V call is TRBV3-1 (or the pseudogene TRBV3-2), the J call TRBJ1-6, with TRBD1 as a possible D gene (5 bases). V gave up 3 bases and J gave up 10 bases, with 25 bases separating them. CDR1 is LGHDT, CDR2 YNNKEL, per germline (reference sequence). The CDR3 has 18 amino acids. Here the CDR3 reads CASSHQGLLGNLASPLHF. The CDR3 coding sequence is TGTGCCAGCAGCCATCAGGGTCTTTTAGGTAACTTAGCCTCACCCCTCCACTTT.

The V call is TRBV7-9, the J call TRBJ1-3, with 8 bases matching TRBD1. J was trimmed by 0 bases and V by 1 base; bases with no gene match: 5. Per the germline V gene, CDR1 is SEHNR and CDR2 is FQNEAQ (reference sequence). The CDR3 covers 17 residues. This chain's CDR3 is CASSLGIQGASGNTIYF. The CDR3 region has the DNA TGTGCCAGCAGCTTAGGGATCCAGGGGGCCTCTGGAAACACCATATATTTT.